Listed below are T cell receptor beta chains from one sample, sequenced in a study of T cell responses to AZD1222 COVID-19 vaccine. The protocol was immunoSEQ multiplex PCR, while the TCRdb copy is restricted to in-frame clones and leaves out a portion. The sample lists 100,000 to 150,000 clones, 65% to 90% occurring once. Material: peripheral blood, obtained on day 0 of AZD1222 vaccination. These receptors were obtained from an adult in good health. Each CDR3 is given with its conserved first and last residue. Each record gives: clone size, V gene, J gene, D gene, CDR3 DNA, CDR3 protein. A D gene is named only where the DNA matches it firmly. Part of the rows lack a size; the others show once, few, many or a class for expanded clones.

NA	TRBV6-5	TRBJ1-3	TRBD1	TGTGCCAGCAGCGTGGGACAGGGGCGCGGAAACACCATATATTTT	CASSVGQGRGNTIYF
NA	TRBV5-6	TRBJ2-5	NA	TGTGCCAGCAGCCGAGGGGGGAAACAAGAGACCCAGTACTTC	CASSRGGKQETQYF
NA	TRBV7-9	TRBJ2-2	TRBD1	TGTGCCAGCAGCTTAGGGACAGGGGACGGCACCGGGGAGCTGTTTTTT	CASSLGTGDGTGELFF
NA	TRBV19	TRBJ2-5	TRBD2	TGTGCCAGTAGTAAGTTGCTAGCGGGGAGAGAGACCCAGTACTTC	CASSKLLAGRETQYF
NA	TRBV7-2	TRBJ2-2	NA	TGTGCCAGCAGCTTAGGATACCGGGAGTCGAGCACCGGGGAGCTGTTTTTT	CASSLGYRESSTGELFF
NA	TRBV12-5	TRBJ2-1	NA	TGTGCTAGTGGTTTTCCATACGGGGAAGGTCCGAATGAGCAGTTCTTC	CASGFPYGEGPNEQFF
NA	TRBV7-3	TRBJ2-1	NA	TGTGCCAGCAGCTTAGCCAACAGAAATGAGCAGTTCTTC	CASSLANRNEQFF
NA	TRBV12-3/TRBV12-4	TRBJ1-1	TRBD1	TGTGCCAGCAGTAGGACAGGATATCCTGGGGCTTTCTTT	CASSRTGYPGAFF
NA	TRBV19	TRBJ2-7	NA	TGTGCCAGTAGTATAGCCGGGGCAGGCCTTCGGGAGCAGTACTTC	CASSIAGAGLREQYF
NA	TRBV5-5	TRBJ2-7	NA	TGTGCCAGCAGCTTATTACAGGCGAACTTCTACGAGCAGTACTTC	CASSLLQANFYEQYF
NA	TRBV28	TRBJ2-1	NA	TGTGCCAGCAGTACCCGGCTACGGGGGACCAATGAGCAGTTCTTC	CASSTRLRGTNEQFF
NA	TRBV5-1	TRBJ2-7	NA	TGCGCCAGCTCCTCTAGGGGGGTATCCAACTTCTACGAGCAGTACTTC	CASSSRGVSNFYEQYF
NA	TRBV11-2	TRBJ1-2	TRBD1	TGTGCCAGCAGCTCCCCGGGACAGGGGACCTATGGCTACACCTTC	CASSSPGQGTYGYTF
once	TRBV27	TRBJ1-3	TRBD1	TGTGCCAGCAGAAACAGGGGAGGAAACACCATATATTTT	CASRNRGGNTIYF
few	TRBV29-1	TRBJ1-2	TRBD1	TGCAGCGTTGAGCTGGACAGGGTTCAATATGGCTACACCTTC	CSVELDRVQYGYTF
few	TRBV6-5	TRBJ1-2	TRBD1	TGTGCCAGCAGTTACAACAGGGGGTACTATGGCTACACCTTC	CASSYNRGYYGYTF
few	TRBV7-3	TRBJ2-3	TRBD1	TGTGCCAGCAGCTCAACAGGGGTTGGCACAGATACGCAGTATTTT	CASSSTGVGTDTQYF
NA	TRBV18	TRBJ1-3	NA	TGTGCCAGCTCATTCGCCAGCGACTCTGGAAACACCATATATTTT	CASSFASDSGNTIYF
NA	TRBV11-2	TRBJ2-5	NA	TGTGCCAGCAGCCTACAGGTTTCCGAGACCCAGTACTTC	CASSLQVSETQYF
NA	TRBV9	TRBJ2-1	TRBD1	TGTGCCAGCAGCTCGGGACAGGCCTACAATGAGCAGTTCTTC	CASSSGQAYNEQFF
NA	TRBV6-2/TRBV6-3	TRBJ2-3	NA	TGTGCCAGCAGTTATTCCACCCTCCGGCCCACCTTAACTCCTACGCAGTATTTT	CASSYSTLRPTLTPTQYF
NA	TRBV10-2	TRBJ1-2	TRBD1	TGCGCCAGCACTGAGGCGGGACAGAACTATGGCTACACCTTC	CASTEAGQNYGYTF
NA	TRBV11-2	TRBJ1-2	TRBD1	TGTGCCAGCAGCCCAGCCGACAGGGTTCGTGGCTACACCTTC	CASSPADRVRGYTF
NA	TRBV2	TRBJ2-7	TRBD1	TGTGCCAGCAAAGGACAGGGGTACGAGCAGTACTTC	CASKGQGYEQYF
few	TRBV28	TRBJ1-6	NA	TGTGCCAGCAGTTTGTGGATCAGACAGGATCTAAATTCACCCCTCCACTTT	CASSLWIRQDLNSPLHF
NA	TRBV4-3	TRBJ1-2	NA	TGCGCCAGCAGCTTCAAACGGGGGGGGCTCTATGGCTACACCTTC	CASSFKRGGLYGYTF
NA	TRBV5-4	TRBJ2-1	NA	TGTGCCAGCAGCTTGAGGTCGGTTCATGAGCAGTTCTTC	CASSLRSVHEQFF
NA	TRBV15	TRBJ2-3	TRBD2	TGTGCCACCAGCAGAGATCCGGGGGGGGACACCCGCACAGATACGCAGTATTTT	CATSRDPGGDTRTDTQYF
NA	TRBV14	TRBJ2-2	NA	TGTGCCAGCAGTCCTACTGATTACAGCACCGGGGAGCTGTTTTTT	CASSPTDYSTGELFF
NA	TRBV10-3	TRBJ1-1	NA	TGTGCCACCACCGGGACGGGGAACACTGAAGCTTTCTTT	CATTGTGNTEAFF
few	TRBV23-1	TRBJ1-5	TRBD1	TGCGCCAGCAGTCAACCCCAGGGGGAAACAGGGCTCCAGCCCCAGCATTTT	CASSQPQGETGLQPQHF
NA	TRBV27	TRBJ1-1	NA	TGTGCCAGCAGTTCAATACTTTCTTCGAAGAACACTGAAGCTTTCTTT	CASSSILSSKNTEAFF
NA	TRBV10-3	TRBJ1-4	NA	TGTGCCATCAGTGGGGCAGGAAAAAATGAAAAACTGTTTTTT	CAISGAGKNEKLFF
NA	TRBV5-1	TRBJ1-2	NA	TGCGCCAGCAGCTTGGAGCCGGGCAGGGGCGGCTACACCTTC	CASSLEPGRGGYTF
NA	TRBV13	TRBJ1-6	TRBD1	TGTGCCAGCCTCTACAGGACAGGGGTTAATTCACCCCTCCACTTT	CASLYRTGVNSPLHF
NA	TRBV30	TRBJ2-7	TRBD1	TGTGCCTGGGGGACAGGGGGCCATCGGGAGCAGTACTTC	CAWGTGGHREQYF
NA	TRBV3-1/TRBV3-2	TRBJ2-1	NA	TGTGCCAGCAGCCAAACCGCCGGGGAGCAGTTCTTC	CASSQTAGEQFF
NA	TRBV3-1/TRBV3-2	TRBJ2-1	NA	TGTGCCAGCAGCCAAGGGGCAGGGGCCTACAATGAGCAGTTCTTC	CASSQGAGAYNEQFF
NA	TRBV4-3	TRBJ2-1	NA	TGCGCCAGCAGCCAAGAGATGAAGGGGGACTACAATGAGCAGTTCTTC	CASSQEMKGDYNEQFF
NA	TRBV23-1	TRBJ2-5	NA	TGCGCCAGCAGTCAATACAAAGAGACCCAGTACTTC	CASSQYKETQYF
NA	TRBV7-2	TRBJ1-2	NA	TGTGCCAGCACCCTAGGGGTCAGTACGACCCGGGGCTACACCTTC	CASTLGVSTTRGYTF
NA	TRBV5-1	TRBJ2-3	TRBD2	TGCGCCAGCAGCTTGGCGCCAGCGGGGGGCACAGATACGCAGTATTTT	CASSLAPAGGTDTQYF
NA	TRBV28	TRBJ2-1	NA	TGTGCCAGCAGTTTTACGGAGATCTACTCCTACAATGAGCAGTTCTTC	CASSFTEIYSYNEQFF
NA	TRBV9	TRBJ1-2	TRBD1	TGTGCCAGCAGTTCCCAAAGACAGGGGGCGTCTCGAGGCTACACCTTC	CASSSQRQGASRGYTF
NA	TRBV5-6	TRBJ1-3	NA	TGTGCCAGCAGCTCCCCCCCGGGCCGCTCTGGAAACACCATATATTTT	CASSSPPGRSGNTIYF
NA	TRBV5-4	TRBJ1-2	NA	TGTGCCAGCAGCCCCGGGGAGGCATGGGGCTACACCTTC	CASSPGEAWGYTF
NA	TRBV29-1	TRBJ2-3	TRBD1	TGCAGCGGACAGGGATCAGATACGCAGTATTTT	CSGQGSDTQYF
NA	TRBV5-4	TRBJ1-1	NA	TGTGCCAGCAGCTTAGGGACGGATCAAGCTTTCTTT	CASSLGTDQAFF
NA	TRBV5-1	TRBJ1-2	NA	TGCGCCAGCAGCTTGGCGGCAGATCTTGGCTACACCTTC	CASSLAADLGYTF